This entry lists 5 T cell receptor beta chains sequenced from one sample in a study of beta chain features in type 1 diabetes. Study observations and caveats: Researchers report that Type 1 diabetes patients had moderately but significantly shorter TCRB CDR3s across all four CD4+ subsets.

The study reverse transcribed the entire isolated RNA, so it sequenced expressed TCRB transcripts. Produced via immunoSEQ multiplex PCR; TCRdb's table is partial and in-frame only. The sample has some 290,000 clones, 20% to 25% seen once. Their recognized antigens are unknown. The sequencing input was naive CD4+ T cells from blood. Receptors originate from a woman aged 30 to 39 with type 1 diabetes.

Only one count was recorded for this clone. The chain employs TRBV7-3 and TRBJ2-3; 7 bases fit TRBD2. The CDR3 spans 15 residues. V was clipped by 1 base and J by 2 bases; unmatched bases: 3. Germline V lookup: CDR1 SGHTA, CDR2 FQGTGA. The CDR3 bases are TGTGCCAGCAGCTTAAGTAGCGGGTACACAGATACGCAGTATTTT. Translated: CASSLSSGYTDTQYF.

V gene TRBV30 combines with J gene TRBJ2-7; 8 nucleotides match TRBD2. Trimming at V came to 0 bases and at J to 4 bases, leaving 8 bases not matched to a gene. The CDR3 runs to 15 residues. Germline V gene sequence: CDR1 GTSNPN, CDR2 SVGIG (reference sequence). This CDR3 reads CAWSVVSGGNYEQYF. CDR3 bases: TGTGCCTGGAGTGTCGTTTCGGGGGGGAATTACGAGCAGTACTTC.

The chain has TRBV30 and TRBJ2-7; 8 bases match TRBD1. Germline V gives CDR1 GTSNPN, CDR2 SVGIG (reference sequence). The CDR3 loop spans 15 amino acids. The V and J ends lost 1 base and 0 bases, in that order; junction bases with no gene match: 5. CDR3 sequence (DNA): TGTGCCTGGAGTGCTTTGGACAGGGACTCCTACGAGCAGTACTTC. Amino acid sequence: CAWSALDRDSYEQYF.

Turning to this clone: Germline is not matched at one junction end, which may reflect a read error. This sequence joins TRBV30 and TRBJ2-4, with 9 positions matching TRBD1. In germline, CDR1 is GTSNPN, CDR2 SVGIG (reference sequence). The CDR3 length is 12 residues. Here the CDR3 reads CAWSLETGGENF. DNA of the CDR3: TGTGCCTGGAGTCTAGAGACAGGGGGTGAAAACTTC.

A few counts support this clone. J is TRBJ2-3 and V is TRBV29-1; 14 nucleotides line up with TRBD2. Looked up from germline, CDR1 is SQVTM and CDR2 is ANQGSEA. J lost 10 bases, V lost 8 bases, and 5 bases had no gene match. This CDR3 comprises 12 residues. This CDR3 is CSWGTSGSSQYF. CDR3 in DNA: TGCAGCTGGGGGACTAGCGGGAGTTCGCAGTATTTT.